These T cell receptor beta chains were read from a single sample in a study of technical replicates of blood from a few donors. The method was immunoSEQ multiplex PCR; TCRdb's version includes in-frame clones alone and lacks a portion of them. The sample lists tens of thousands of clones; around 93% were seen once. Sample: T cells isolated from PBMCs. The receptor source for this set is a human donor in good health. Each CDR3 is given with its conserved first and last residue.

v_gene	j_gene	CDR3aa
TRBV7-9	TRBJ2-3	CASSLDAGGTDTQYF
TRBV2	TRBJ2-3	CASSEPVSTQYF
TRBV27	TRBJ2-1	CASSLGLAGFYEQFF
TRBV29-1	TRBJ2-7	CSVERGPYEQYF
TRBV15	TRBJ1-1	CATSQQGNTEAFF
TRBV9	TRBJ1-2	CASSATGRYTF
TRBV6-5	TRBJ1-2	CASSSTAYGYTF
TRBV14	TRBJ2-7	CASSQDSNPREQYF
TRBV19	TRBJ1-5	CASSLGQGNQPQHF
TRBV13	TRBJ2-3	CASSPPSSGPDTQYF
TRBV11-3	TRBJ1-1	CASSPRGGNTEAFF
TRBV29-1	TRBJ2-1	CSVEVATYNEQFF
TRBV11-2	TRBJ2-5	CASRSPLGGLETQYF
TRBV18	TRBJ2-1	CASSPGGLMGSPKLDEQFF
TRBV27	TRBJ2-7	CASSLRRGYEQYF
TRBV7-8	TRBJ1-2	CASSSGGGYGYTF
TRBV2	TRBJ2-3	CASTGFDTQYF
TRBV11-2	TRBJ1-1	CASSLSLLNTEAFF
TRBV2	TRBJ2-7	CASSYTGNEQYF
TRBV7-9	TRBJ2-1	CASSLLAGEQFF
TRBV12-5	TRBJ2-1	CASAPSGVGNEQFF
TRBV9	TRBJ2-7	CASSVGIQGPYEQYF
TRBV18	TRBJ2-7	CASSPTAQGDVEQYF